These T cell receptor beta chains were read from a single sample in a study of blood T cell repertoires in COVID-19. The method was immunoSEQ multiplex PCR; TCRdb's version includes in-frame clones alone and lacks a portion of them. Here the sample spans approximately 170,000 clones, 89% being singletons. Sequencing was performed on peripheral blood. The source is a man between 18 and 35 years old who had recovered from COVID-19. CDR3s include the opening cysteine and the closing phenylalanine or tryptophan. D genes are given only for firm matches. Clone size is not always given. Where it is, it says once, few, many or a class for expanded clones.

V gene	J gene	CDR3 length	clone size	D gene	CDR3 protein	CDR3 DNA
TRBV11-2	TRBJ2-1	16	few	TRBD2	CASSFVTSGSGNEQFF	TGTGCCAGCAGCTTTGTGACTAGCGGGAGTGGGAATGAGCAGTTCTTC
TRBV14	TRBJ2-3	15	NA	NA	CASSQVGRDKDTQYF	TGTGCCAGCAGCCAAGTCGGAAGGGACAAAGATACGCAGTATTTT
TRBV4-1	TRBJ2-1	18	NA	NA	CASSQESGAGVVLNEQFF	TGCGCCAGCAGCCAAGAGTCTGGGGCAGGGGTGGTTTTGAATGAGCAGTTCTTC
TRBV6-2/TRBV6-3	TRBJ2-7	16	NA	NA	CASSTSGHHIPYGQYF	NA
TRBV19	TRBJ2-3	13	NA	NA	CASSIAVSGTQYF	TGTGCCAGTAGTATAGCTGTGAGCGGTACGCAGTATTTT
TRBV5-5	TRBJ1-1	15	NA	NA	CASSSGVGGYTEAFF	TGTGCCAGCAGCTCTGGGGTCGGGGGGTATACTGAAGCTTTCTTT
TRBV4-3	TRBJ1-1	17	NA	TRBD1	CASSQGVETGRHTEAFF	TGCGCCAGCAGCCAAGGGGTCGAGACAGGGAGGCACACTGAAGCTTTCTTT
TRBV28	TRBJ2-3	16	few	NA	CASIKGQGHPTDTQYF	TGTGCCAGCATCAAGGGGCAGGGACACCCCACAGATACGCAGTATTTT
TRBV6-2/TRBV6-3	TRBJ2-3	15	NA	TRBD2	CASSSRAGVTDTQYF	TGTGCCAGCAGTTCCCGCGCGGGAGTCACAGATACGCAGTATTTT
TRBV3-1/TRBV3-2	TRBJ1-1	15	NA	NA	CASSQAAGRRDEAFF	TGTGCCAGCAGCCAAGCCGCGGGGCGCCGGGATGAAGCTTTCTTT
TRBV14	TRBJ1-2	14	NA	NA	CASSLTGKNYGYTF	TGTGCCAGCAGCCTCACCGGGAAGAACTATGGCTACACCTTC
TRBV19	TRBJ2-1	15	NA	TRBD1	CASSDRGVRANEQFF	TGTGCCAGTAGTGACAGGGGGGTACGGGCCAATGAGCAGTTCTTC
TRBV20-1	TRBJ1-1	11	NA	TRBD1	CSALTGGEAFF	TGCAGTGCCCTGACAGGGGGAGAAGCTTTCTTT
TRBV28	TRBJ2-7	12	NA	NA	CASSRDNYEQYF	TGTGCCAGCAGCCGGGACAACTACGAGCAGTACTTC
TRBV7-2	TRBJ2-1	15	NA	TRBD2	CASSLVGGVANEQFF	TGTGCCAGCAGCTTAGTCGGGGGGGTAGCAAATGAGCAGTTCTTC
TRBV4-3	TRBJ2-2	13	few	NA	CASSQDRAGELFF	TGCGCCAGCAGCCAAGATCGGGCCGGGGAGCTGTTTTTT
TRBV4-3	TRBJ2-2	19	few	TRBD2	CASSQDPSLAGAGTGELFF	TGCGCCAGCAGCCAAGACCCCTCTCTAGCGGGAGCGGGCACCGGGGAGCTGTTTTTT
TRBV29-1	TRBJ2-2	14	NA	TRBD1	CSARGQGGTGELFF	TGCAGCGCCCGGGGACAGGGCGGGACCGGGGAGCTGTTTTTT
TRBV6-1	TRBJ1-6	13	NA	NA	CASSEQVLSPLHF	TGTGCCAGCAGTGAACAGGTTTTATCACCCCTCCACTTT
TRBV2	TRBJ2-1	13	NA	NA	CASSEGPHNEQFF	TGTGCCAGCAGTGAGGGGCCGCACAATGAGCAGTTCTTC
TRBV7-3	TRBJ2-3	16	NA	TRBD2	CASSLTGLDLTDTQYF	TGTGCCAGCAGCTTAACCGGACTAGACCTCACAGATACGCAGTATTTT
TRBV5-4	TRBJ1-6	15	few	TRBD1	CASSLRDSYNSPLHF	TGTGCCAGCAGCTTGCGGGACAGCTATAATTCACCCCTCCACTTT
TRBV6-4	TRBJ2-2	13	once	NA	CASSPRDGGELFF	TGTGCCAGCAGCCCCAGGGATGGCGGGGAGCTGTTTTTT
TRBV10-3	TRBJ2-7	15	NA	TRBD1	CAISESQGQGLEQYF	TGTGCCATCAGTGAGTCTCAGGGACAGGGCCTCGAGCAGTACTTC
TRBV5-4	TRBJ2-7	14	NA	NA	CASSLRQGPYEQYF	TGTGCCAGCAGCTTGAGGCAGGGGCCCTACGAGCAGTACTTC
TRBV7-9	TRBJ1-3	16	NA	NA	CASSPRGLDGRNTIYF	TGTGCCAGCAGCCCCCGGGGACTCGATGGGAGAAACACCATATATTTT
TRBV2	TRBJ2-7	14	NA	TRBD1	CASTQGQGASEQYF	TGTGCCAGCACCCAGGGCCAGGGGGCTAGTGAGCAGTACTTC
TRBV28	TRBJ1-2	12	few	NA	CASSRLNYGYTF	TGTGCCAGCAGCCGGTTAAACTATGGCTACACCTTC
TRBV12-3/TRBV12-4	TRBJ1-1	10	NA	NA	CANCEREAFF	TGTGCCAATTGTGAGAGAGAAGCTTTCTTT
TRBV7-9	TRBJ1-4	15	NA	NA	CASSAGQSTNEKLFF	TGTGCCAGCAGCGCCGGACAGTCTACTAATGAAAAACTGTTTTTT
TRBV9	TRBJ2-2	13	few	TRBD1	CATGTANTGELFF	TGTGCCACTGGGACAGCGAACACCGGGGAGCTGTTTTTT
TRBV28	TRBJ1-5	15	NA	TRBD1	CASKPTGHSNQPQHF	TGTGCCAGCAAACCGACAGGGCATAGCAATCAGCCCCAGCATTTT
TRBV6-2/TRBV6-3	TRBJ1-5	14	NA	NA	CASSTGEGHQPQHF	TGTGCCAGCAGTACCGGGGAGGGACATCAGCCCCAGCATTTT
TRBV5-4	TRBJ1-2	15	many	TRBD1	CASSLADRVWSGYTF	TGTGCCAGCAGCTTGGCAGACAGGGTGTGGTCTGGCTACACCTTC
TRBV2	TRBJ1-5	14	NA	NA	CASSQTGGNQPQHF	TGTGCCAGCAGTCAGACGGGAGGTAATCAGCCCCAGCATTTT
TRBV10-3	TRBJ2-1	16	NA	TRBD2	CANKPEAGGPNNEQFF	TGTGCCAACAAACCCGAAGCGGGAGGGCCGAACAATGAGCAGTTCTTC
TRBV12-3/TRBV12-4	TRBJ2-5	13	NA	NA	CASSLTGGETQYF	TGTGCCAGCAGTTTGACTGGAGGAGAGACCCAGTACTTC
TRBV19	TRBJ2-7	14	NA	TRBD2	CASSTASGSYEQYF	TGTGCCAGTAGTACGGCTAGCGGTTCCTACGAGCAGTACTTC
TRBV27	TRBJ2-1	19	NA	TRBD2	CASSLEGGRPKRQNNEQFF	TGTGCCAGCAGCCTCGAGGGCGGGAGGCCTAAGCGACAAAACAATGAGCAGTTCTTC
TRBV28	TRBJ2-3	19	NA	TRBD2	CASSLWAPASGRRGDTQYF	TGTGCCAGCAGTTTATGGGCCCCCGCCAGCGGGAGGCGGGGAGATACGCAGTATTTT
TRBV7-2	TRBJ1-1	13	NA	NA	CASSQGGNTEAFF	TGTGCCAGCAGCCAAGGGGGGAACACTGAAGCTTTCTTT
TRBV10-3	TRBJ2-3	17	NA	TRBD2	CAISEYRTSGIADTQYF	TGTGCCATCAGTGAATACAGGACTAGCGGGATCGCAGATACGCAGTATTTT
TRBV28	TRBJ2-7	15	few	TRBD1	CASTPTGAPGAEQYF	TGTGCCAGCACCCCGACAGGGGCCCCAGGGGCCGAGCAGTACTTC
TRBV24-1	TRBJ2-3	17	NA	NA	CATSDSGRITSTDTQYF	TGTGCCACCAGTGATTCTGGGAGGATTACTAGCACAGATACGCAGTATTTT
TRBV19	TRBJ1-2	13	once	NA	CASSIGQSYGYTF	TGTGCCAGTAGTATAGGACAGTCCTATGGCTACACCTTC
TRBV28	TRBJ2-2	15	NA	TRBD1	CASSRGQQYTGELFF	TGTGCCAGCAGCCGGGGACAGCAGTACACCGGGGAGCTGTTTTTT
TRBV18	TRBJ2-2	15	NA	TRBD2	CASSPPSAGAGELFF	TGTGCCAGCTCACCACCGTCAGCGGGAGCCGGGGAGCTGTTTTTT
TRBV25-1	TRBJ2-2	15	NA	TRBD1	CASSDDRGRTGELFF	TGTGCCAGCAGTGATGACAGGGGGCGAACCGGGGAGCTGTTTTTT
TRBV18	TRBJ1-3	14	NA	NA	CASSLTGIGNTIYF	TGTGCCAGCTCACTGACAGGAATTGGAAACACCATATATTTT
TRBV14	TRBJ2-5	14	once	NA	CASSQAGVRETQYF	TGTGCCAGCAGCCAAGCGGGAGTTCGGGAGACCCAGTACTTC
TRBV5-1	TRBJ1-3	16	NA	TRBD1	CASSLGQGAAGNTIYF	TGCGCCAGCAGCTTAGGACAGGGGGCTGCGGGAAACACCATATATTTT